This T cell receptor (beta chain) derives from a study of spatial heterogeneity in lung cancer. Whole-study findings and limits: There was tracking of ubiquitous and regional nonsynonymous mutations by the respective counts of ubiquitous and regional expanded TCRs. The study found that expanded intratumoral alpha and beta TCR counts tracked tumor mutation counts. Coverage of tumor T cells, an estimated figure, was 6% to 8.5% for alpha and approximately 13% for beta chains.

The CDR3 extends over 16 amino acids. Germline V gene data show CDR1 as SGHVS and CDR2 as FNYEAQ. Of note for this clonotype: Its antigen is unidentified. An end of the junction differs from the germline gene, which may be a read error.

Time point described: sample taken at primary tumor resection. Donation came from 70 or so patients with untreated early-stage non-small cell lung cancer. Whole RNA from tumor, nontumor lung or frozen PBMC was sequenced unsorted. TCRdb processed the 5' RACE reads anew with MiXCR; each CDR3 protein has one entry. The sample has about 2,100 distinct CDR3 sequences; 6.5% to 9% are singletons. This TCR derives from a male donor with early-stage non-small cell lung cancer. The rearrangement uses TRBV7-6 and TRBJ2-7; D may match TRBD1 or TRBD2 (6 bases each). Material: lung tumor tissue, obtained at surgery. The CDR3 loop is CGSSLGGPVTVNEQYF. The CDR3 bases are TGTGGCAGCAGCTTAGGGGGGCCCGTGACAGTAAATGAGCAGTACTTC.